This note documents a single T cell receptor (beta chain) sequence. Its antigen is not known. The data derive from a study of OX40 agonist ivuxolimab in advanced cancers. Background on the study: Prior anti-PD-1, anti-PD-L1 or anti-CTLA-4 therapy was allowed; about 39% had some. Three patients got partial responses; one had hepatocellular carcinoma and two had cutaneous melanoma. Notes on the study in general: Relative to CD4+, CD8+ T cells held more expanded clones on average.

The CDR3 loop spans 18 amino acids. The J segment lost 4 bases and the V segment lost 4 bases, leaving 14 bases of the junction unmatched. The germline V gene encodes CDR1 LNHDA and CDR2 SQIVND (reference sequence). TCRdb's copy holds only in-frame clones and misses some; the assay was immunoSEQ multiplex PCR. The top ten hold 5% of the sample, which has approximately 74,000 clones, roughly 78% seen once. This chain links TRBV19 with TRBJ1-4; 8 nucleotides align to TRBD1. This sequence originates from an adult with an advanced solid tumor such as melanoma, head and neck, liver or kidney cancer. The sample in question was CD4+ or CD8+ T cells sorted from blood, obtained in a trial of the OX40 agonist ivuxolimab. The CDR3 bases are TGTGCCAGTAGTACCACTTACCGGGACAGGTTAAATAATGAAAAACTGTTTTTT. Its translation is CASSTTYRDRLNNEKLFF.